The present entry profiles one T cell receptor (beta chain) with its context. Its antigen remains unidentified. Base quality data are lacking; no much larger clone is found one base away. Library construction relied on the immunoSEQ multiplex PCR assay. For the multiplex PCR, a mixture combining 60 forward primers for TCR Vbeta segments and 13 reverse primers for TCR Jbeta segments was used. A multiplex PCR assay on genomic DNA amplified the CDR3 region of rearranged TCR beta genes. The Illumina HiSeq System was used to sequence the amplified TCR beta libraries as 87-base-pair reads. Turning to the authors' computational methods: In a later analysis, some 80 million unique TCR beta chains were counted across the 500 to 700 repertoires, and roughly 10 million of these chains were shared by at least two donors. Raw reads were error-corrected and collapsed into unique sequences by a nearest-neighbor algorithm in which closely related sequences were merged to remove PCR and sequencing errors. To assign V, D and J gene segments, CDR3 sequences were aligned to IMGT reference sequences. For a sequence to be retained, at least a six-nucleotide match to both a V gene segment and a J gene segment was required. Rearrangements were classified as productive when the CDR3 lacked stop codons and remained in frame with V and J, and all other rearrangements were classified as non-productive. Following IMGT convention, CDR3 was defined as the stretch from the second conserved V-encoded cysteine to the conserved J-encoded phenylalanine. Sequences without an unambiguous match to a single V gene segment were excluded from the earlier analysis of 500 to 700 of the donors. An earlier analysis of 550 to 650 of the donors classified V segments as functional when productive rearrangements were above 56.7% and as segregating when the standard deviation between donors was above 5%. A statistical classification framework was built for diagnosing cytomegalovirus status from the catalog of TCR beta chain sequences. A later analysis assigned V and J genes by comparing TCR nucleotide sequences with IMGT/GENE-DB human TR gene sequences. A later analysis assigned CDR3 sequences and most-parsimonious VDJ recombination scenarios with the TCRdist pipeline. In a later analysis, every TCR beta chain was defined by the combination of its CDR3 amino acid sequence and its V-gene family, and reads without a unique V-gene family were dropped. As a way to deal with suspected cross-contamination and a sequencing artifact, a later analysis dropped hundreds of nucleotide sequences that were highly shared and had low generation probability. For each public chain, a later analysis derived a clonal expansion index from normalized ranks of inferred template counts within each repertoire. In a later analysis, generation probabilities were computed with a VDJ recombination model fitted to out-of-frame rearrangements, and the resulting probabilities were checked against IGoR. In a later analysis, hypergeometric tests were used to score TCR-TCR, TCR-HLA and TCR-CMV co-occurrence, with a repertoire-size bias correction applied to TCR pairs. To estimate false discovery rates, a later analysis permuted the HLA or CMV assignments 20 times. In a later analysis, co-occurring TCRs were grouped using DBSCAN, and TCRdist sequence similarity was added for clustering within HLA-allele-positive subsets. Repertoires with fewer than 30,000 or more than 120,000 public chains were left out of co-occurrence clustering, as were about five repertoires with anomalous nucleotide sharing. The clones in this table, taken by TCRdb from immuneACCESS, are in-frame only. Not every clone is retained; where verified, under half of the shortfall comes from an unresolved V gene, and the cause of the rest is unknown. From that table come the V and J calls and clone size; the DNA was used to work out D and trimming. In all, the sample holds 100,000 to 150,000 clones, and 82% of those were seen once. The ten largest make up around 3% of the sample.

From the cysteine through the phenylalanine, the CDR3 covers 16 amino acids. Here the CDR3 DNA is all that survives: 48 bases in frame from base 1. V and J are trimmed by 5 bases and 0 bases, and the gene matches miss 4 bases of the junction. CDR1 is given as MNHEY and CDR2 as SMNVEV, both from the germline V gene (reference sequence). The cohort was made up of several hundred healthy bone marrow donors. All cohort members were sampled while nominally healthy, although unrecorded immune exposures were likely present. The donor tested CMV seronegative, placing the donor among the 350 to 400 seronegative members of the cohort. A peripheral blood sample was collected from each donor, and TCR beta sequencing was performed on peripheral blood mononuclear cells. The Qiagen DNeasy Blood Extraction Kit was used to extract genomic DNA from the blood cell samples. This entry belongs to a study of cytomegalovirus exposure and HLA in healthy donors (dated by TCRdb to the late 2010s). Background on the whole study: In an earlier analysis of some 550 of the donors, around 300 Gb of sequence data and 117 million unique TCR beta sequences from 180 million or so T cells were reported. An early release covering some 640 HLA-typed donors comprised approximately 300 gigabases of sequencing data and roughly 85 million unique TCR sequences. Among the approximately 400 genotyped donors, about 85% belonged to the genetic ancestry cluster associated with self-reported Caucasian donors. The aim of the study was to test whether cataloging public T cell receptors could identify signatures of past pathogen exposure. The study profiled the T cell repertoires of about 720 subjects by immunosequencing and related them to cytomegalovirus serostatus. Along with the approximately 700-subject first cohort, a separate validation cohort of over a hundred different subjects was used. To predict cytomegalovirus infection status, the study combined high-throughput TCR immunosequencing, statistical association of individual TCRs with disease status, and machine learning. In a later analysis, previously published TCR beta repertoires from 666 donors were re-analyzed and high-resolution HLA genotyping was added so that TCR occurrence patterns could be studied. Rather than using new phenotypic data, the later analysis identified candidate immune exposures from TCR beta sequences and from how often those sequences occurred across donors. To decide whether each TCR beta V gene segment behaved as functional or pseudogenic, an earlier analysis of some 600 of the donors relied on high-throughput TCR beta sequencing. Donor age, sex, ethnicity and CMV serostatus were compiled alongside the repertoire data. A later genetic analysis used genome-wide SNP genotypes for about three fifths of the roughly 700 donors, treating that subset as a discovery cohort. All discovery cohort repertoires had been generated on a single sequencing platform. HLA typing covered class I and class II loci at four-digit resolution. Typing coverage differed by locus: A, B, C, DRB1 and DQB1 were typed in about 620-640 donors, DQA1 in approximately 520, DPA1 in 600 to 610, and DPB1 in 472. Roughly five DR-DQ haplotypes were handled as single units for association and clustering because linkage in the cohort was strong. Across some 400 genotyped donors of the cohort, an average of about 240,000 unique TCR beta nucleotide sequences per donor were sequenced, and approximately 19% of those sequences were non-productive. What the work shows at the level of the full study, not this receptor alone: An earlier analysis of some 590 of the donors showed that most TCR beta V segments appeared in productive rearrangements either about 90% or about 30% of the time, which broadly matched IMGT annotations. According to a later analysis, most CMV-associated TCR beta chains appeared to be HLA-restricted, and the HLA associations seemed to be driven largely by CMV exposure. Correlated functional status among segregating V segments might reflect linkage disequilibrium, but an unknown experimental factor could not be ruled out. In a later analysis, the rate of TCR association differed among HLA loci, with DRB1 alleles having the most associated TCRs and HLA-C alleles having the fewest. Some IMGT-functional V segments, including TRBV6-2 and TRBV6-3, could not be told apart with the 87-base-pair reads, so those segments were excluded. Immune exposure information for the cohort was limited to CMV serostatus. In a later analysis, HLA-associated TCR beta chains were found to be more clonally expanded and to have lower generation probabilities than equally common non-associated chains. In a later genetic analysis, fewer N-insertions in productive TCRs were reported among donors in an Asian-associated ancestry cluster than the roughly 700-donor mean. Because counts were too low, about 18 rarely observed V segments, including chromosome 9 orphons, were excluded from the earlier analysis of around 590 of the donors. A later analysis associated around 16,000 TCR beta sequences with specific HLA alleles at a false discovery rate of 0.05. Presence/absence analyses assumed roughly uniform sequencing depth across donors, an assumption that may not hold. It was suggested by the authors that the approach could potentially be generalized to other disease states and immunological phenotypes. The study listed approximately 150 TCR beta chains as associated with cytomegalovirus. In this cohort, only TCR beta chains were sequenced, and detectable features were limited by the absence of alpha or paired-chain data. A cluster of highly shared sequence variants was judged likely to represent a technical artifact of the sequencing pipeline. Because HLA typing was missing for some donors at each locus, association tests included only the typed subset. Strong co-occurrence of HLA alleles, especially DR and DQ, made assigning TCR associations to individual alleles difficult. In a later genetic analysis, a missense DCLRE1C variant was associated with V-gene and J-gene trimming of TCR beta chains, and the association was replicated in an independent cohort. Several of the top co-occurrence clusters appeared to be linked to parvovirus B19, influenza, CMV and Epstein-Barr virus, according to a later analysis. Across donors, most TCR sequences were observed very rarely, whereas some public TCRs were present in many individuals. Cytomegalovirus status was reported to be diagnosed by the classifier with high specificity and sensitivity in both the original and validation cohorts. A further reported finding was that TCR beta sequences accurately predicted the HLA-A and HLA-B alleles for most subjects in the first cohort. A few of the identified cytomegalovirus-associated TCR beta chains were confirmed in vitro to be specific for cytomegalovirus antigens.

The sample was PBMCs. The source is a boy aged 2 to 10 in good health and CMV-seronegative. The chain was built from TRBV27 and TRBJ1-4, with 9 junctional bases fitting TRBD1. The CDR3 corresponds to CASSPRTGATNEKLFF. The sequenced DNA: TGTGCCAGCAGTCCTCGGACAGGGGCAACTAATGAAAAACTGTTTTTT.